This TCR beta chain originates from a study of T cells in women clearing cervical HPV infection. Germline V CDR1 and CDR2: MNHNS, SASEGT. The CDR3 loop spans 15 amino acids. V lost 4 bases, J lost 2 bases, and 2 bases stayed unmatched. Notes on this clone: The read gets to within 3 residues of the CDR3 end, and the germline J gene fills in the rest.

Each participant carried one incident cervical HPV16 infection only. Cervical HPV DNA detected by MY09/MY11 PCR, typed by dot-blot. Repertoires were generated with immunoSEQ multiplex PCR, while TCRdb's copy carries only in-frame clones and drops some. Its clone listing holds 25,000 to 35,000 clones. Sequencing was performed on blood buffy coat. The chain joins TRBV6-1 to TRBJ2-3, with 11 bases aligning to TRBD2. This receptor was obtained from a woman between 18 and 70 years old with a cervical HPV16 infection that either progressed to CIN3+ or cleared (not recorded which). CDR3 DNA, as far as it was read: TGTGCCAGCAGTGGACTAGCGGGGTTCACAGATACG. Protein product: CASSGLAGFTDT. The full CDR3 sequence reads CASSGLAGFTDTQYF.